The sequence of this T cell receptor beta chain was determined in a study of vaccination and CD4 T cells after COVID-19. Across the study: Collection of post-COVID samples occurred a median roughly 110 days after diagnosis, spanning a range of 35 to 161. Overlapping peptides of the spike proteins of SARS-CoV-2, HCoV-NL63, HCoV-OC43 and HCoV-229E were used for cell stimulation.

About this clonotype: As yet, its antigen is unknown.

The CDR3 consists of 15 residues. Germline values: CDR1 LNHDA, CDR2 SQIVND (reference sequence). V dropped 5 bases and J dropped 3; count of bases not matched to a gene: 10. An Oncomine TCR Beta short-read assay was used to sequence the DNA from cultured CD4+ T cells. In TCRdb, the PCR reads were re-called with MiXCR into one record per CDR3 protein. The profile shows about 22,000 distinct CDR3 sequences, about 30% of them singletons. Treatment indicated: roughly 10-day PBMC culture with coronavirus spike peptide pools or control peptides (ViraFEST assay). Having spent around 9 days in culture, CD4+ T cells were then isolated by negative selection.

This TCR was recovered from a human donor with COVID-19. Sequenced sample: cultured CD4+ T cells from blood. The rearrangement joins TRBV19 to TRBJ2-7, with 7 bases identical to TRBD1. CDR3 coding DNA: TGTGCCAGTAGTGTTTCCTCGGACAGGTTCTACGAGCAGTACTTC. It is translated as CASSVSSDRFYEQYF.